This T cell receptor beta chain was documented in a study of shared clonotypes between healthy human individuals. General study points: Rarefaction exposed incomplete sorted-subset sequencing despite large depth. Among non-shared clonotypes, generation probabilities were lower than among those shared by all four donors.

Comments on this clone: Its antigen remains unidentified.

Trimming took 4 bases from V and 3 from J; bases not matched to a gene: 4. Germline CDR1 is LNHDA and CDR2 is SQIVND (reference sequence). The CDR3 sequence is 14 residues long. Clones were read by immunoSEQ multiplex PCR, and TCRdb kept only the in-frame ones, dropping some. The data contain over 2,000,000 clones, about 94% of them seen just once; the ten biggest clones take up more than 1.5%. Positively selected for CCR7, the CD45RO-negative cells used as naive CD8 cells excluded terminally differentiated effector memory CD45RA+ cells. Specimen: naive CD8+ T cells from PBMCs. This sequence originates from a man in his late teens or twenties in good health. Some clones in this sample may be carry-over from other donors' samples. The chain has TRBV19 and TRBJ2-3, with 7 bases lining up with TRBD1. The CDR3 sequence is CASSSDRATDTQYF. The DNA for the CDR3 is TGTGCCAGTAGTAGCGACAGGGCGACAGATACGCAGTATTTT.